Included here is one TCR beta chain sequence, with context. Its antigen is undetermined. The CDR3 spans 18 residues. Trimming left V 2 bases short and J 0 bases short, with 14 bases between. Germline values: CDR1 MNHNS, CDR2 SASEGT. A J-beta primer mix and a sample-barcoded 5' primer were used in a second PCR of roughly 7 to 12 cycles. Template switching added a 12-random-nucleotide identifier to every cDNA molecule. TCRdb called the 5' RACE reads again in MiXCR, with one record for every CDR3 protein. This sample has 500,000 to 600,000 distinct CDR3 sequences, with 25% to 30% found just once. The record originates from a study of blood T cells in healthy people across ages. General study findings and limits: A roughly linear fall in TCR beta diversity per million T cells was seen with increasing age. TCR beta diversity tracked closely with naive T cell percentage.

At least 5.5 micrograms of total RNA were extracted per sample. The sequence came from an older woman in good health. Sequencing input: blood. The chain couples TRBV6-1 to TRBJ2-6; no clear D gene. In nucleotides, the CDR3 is TGTGCCAGCAGTGAACCCTTTCCCGGCGGCTCTGGGGCCAACGTCCTGACTTTC. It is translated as CASSEPFPGGSGANVLTF.